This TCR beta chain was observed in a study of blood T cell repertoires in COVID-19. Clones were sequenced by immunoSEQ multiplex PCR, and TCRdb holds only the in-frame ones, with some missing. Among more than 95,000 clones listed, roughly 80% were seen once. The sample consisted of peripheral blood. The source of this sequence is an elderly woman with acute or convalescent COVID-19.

The CDR3 reads CASSRSGQGAGGYTF. The CDR3 DNA reads as TGTGCCAGCAGCCGTTCGGGACAGGGGGCGGGTGGCTACACCTTC. This chain uses TRBV7-2 with TRBJ1-2, with 12 nucleotides matching TRBD1. V gave up 5 bases and J gave up 7 bases; unmatched junction bases: 8. The germline V gene encodes CDR1 SGHTA and CDR2 FQGNSA. The CDR3 covers 15 residues.